Listed here are 23 T cell receptor beta chains from one sample, sequenced in a study of PD-1 blockade in classical Hodgkin lymphoma (dated by TCRdb to the early 2020s). The sample's time point label is to be understood as: cycle 1 day 1 (C1D1), immediately before nivolumab initiation. Relapse after autologous stem cell transplantation had occurred in all trial patients, and cohorts A, B and C were distinguished by prior brentuximab vedotin exposure. The library came from the immunoSEQ multiplex PCR assay. As stored in TCRdb, this immuneACCESS dataset retains in-frame rearrangements with V and J assigned. A fraction of the clones does not appear; measured against another copy, unresolved V genes explain less than half of the discrepancy, and the remainder lacks a known reason. Across this sample there are some 25,000 clones, with 60% to 80% seen only once. The top ten clones comprise around 6.5% of the sample.

This specimen consisted of peripheral blood mononuclear cells (PBMCs), obtained at baseline. The receptors derive from a human donor with classical Hodgkin lymphoma.

The gene calls are TRBV2 and TRBJ2-3, with 7 positions matching TRBD2. The length of the CDR3 is 13 residues. Germline V CDR1 and CDR2: SNHLY, FYNNEI. V was pared by 6 bases and J by 6 bases, with 6 bases of the junction left unmatched. The CDR3: CASRRLARDTQYF. Written as DNA, the CDR3 is TGTGCCAGCAGACGACTAGCCAGGGATACGCAGTATTTT.

This clone was found a few times. The gene calls are TRBV6-5 and TRBJ2-2, with 7 bases fitting TRBD1. The CDR3 has 16 residues. CDR1 and CDR2 from the germline V gene are MNHEY and SVGAGI. Trimming took 0 bases from V and 3 from J; bases not matched to a gene: 4. In DNA form, the CDR3 reads TGTGCCAGCAGTTACTCGACAGGGAGTTACACCGGGGAGCTGTTTTTT. It is translated as CASSYSTGSYTGELFF.

The chain joins TRBV5-1 to TRBJ2-5, with D possibly matching TRBD1 (7 bases). Germline assignment: CDR1 SGHRS and CDR2 YFSETQ. The ends were cut back, 3 bases at V and 2 bases at J, with 11 bases in the middle. There are 14 residues in the CDR3. CDR3 sequence reads: CASSYQGGQETQYF. CDR3 DNA sequence: TGCGCCAGCAGCTACCAGGGGGGACAAGAGACCCAGTACTTC.

This chain uses TRBV9 with TRBJ2-2; perhaps D is TRBD1 or TRBD2 (5 bases each). The CDR3 is 15 residues long. Trimming took off 7 bases at V and 4 bases at J, with 17 bases between the two ends. Germline CDR1 and CDR2: SGDLS and YYNGEE. CDR3 DNA sequence: TGTGCCAGCCAACGGGGCGGGCCGGGCACCGGGGAGCTGTTTTTT. Protein sequence: CASQRGGPGTGELFF.

This sequence joins TRBV5-1 and TRBJ1-1; tentative D call: TRBD1 (5 bases). The CDR3 spans 15 residues. CDR1 and CDR2 from the germline V gene are SGHRS and YFSETQ. V shed 5 bases and J shed 0 bases, with 14 bases lying between them. DNA of the CDR3: TGCGCCAGCAGTCGCGGGGACGGTCTGAACACTGAAGCTTTCTTT. As protein: CASSRGDGLNTEAFF.

This clone came up once. The chain joins TRBV25-1 to TRBJ2-7; D is undetermined. Germline V gene sequence: CDR1 MGHDK, CDR2 SYGVNS. V was shortened by 5 bases and J by 2 bases, with 16 bases between the two germline ends. This CDR3 is built from 15 residues. Here the CDR3 DNA reads TGTGCCAGCAGTATCACGGACCATCTCCCCTACGAGCAGTACTTC. It yields the protein CASSITDHLPYEQYF.

The gene calls are TRBV6-5 and TRBJ1-1; tentatively, D is TRBD1 (6 bases). V gave up 0 bases and J gave up 4 bases, with 12 bases separating them. Germline CDR1 reads MNHEY; CDR2 reads SVGAGI. There are 15 residues in the CDR3. CDR3 sequence reads: CASSYSQGLGTEAFF. CDR3 sequence (DNA): TGTGCCAGCAGTTACTCCCAGGGGTTAGGCACTGAAGCTTTCTTT.

CDR3 nucleotide sequence: TGTGCCAGCAGCATAAGGGACAGTACCTACGAGCAGTACTTC. Protein sequence: CASSIRDSTYEQYF. V gene TRBV4-2 combines with J gene TRBJ2-7; TRBD1 matches at 7 bases. The CDR3 spans 14 residues. V dropped 5 bases and J dropped 2; count of bases not matched to a gene: 6. Germline-derived CDR1 and CDR2 are LGHNA and YNFKEQ.

This clone was seen more than once but under ten times. V is TRBV18 and J is TRBJ1-1; 11 bases line up with TRBD1. J lost 2 bases, V lost 6 bases, and 8 bases had no gene match. This CDR3 has 16 residues. Germline-derived CDR1 and CDR2 are KGHSH and LQKENI. The CDR3 coding sequence is TGTGCCAGCTCCGAGGACAGGGGGCCTAGAAACACTGAAGCTTTCTTT. It yields the protein CASSEDRGPRNTEAFF.

This clone was seen just once. The rearrangement joins TRBV7-9 to TRBJ2-5; either TRBD1 or TRBD2 may supply D (7 bases each). With 5 bases removed from V and 5 bases from J, the gap between germline ends came to 18 bases. Germline V lookup: CDR1 SEHNR, CDR2 FQNEAQ (reference sequence). The CDR3 has 15 amino acids. CDR3: CASSPYRGGRETQYF. CDR3 nucleotides: TGTGCCAGCAGCCCGTACAGGGGAGGGAGGGAGACCCAGTACTTC.

The chain links TRBV21-1 to TRBJ1-2; TRBD1, as called in the table, went unchecked against the DNA. TRBV21-1 is classified as a pseudogene. The CDR3 spans 15 residues. In nucleotides, the CDR3 is TGTGCCAGCAGCAAAGGGGCAGGGGGCTCCTATGGCTACACCTTC. This translates into CASSKGAGGSYGYTF.

V gene TRBV28 combines with J gene TRBJ2-7, with D tentatively TRBD1 (6 bases). Trimming shortened V by 6 bases and J by 6 bases, and 24 bases separated the two germline ends. Germline CDR1 and CDR2: MDHEN and SYDVKM. CDR3 length: 16 amino acids. Here the CDR3 reads CASRLPQGTAPGEQYF. The CDR3 coding sequence is TGTGCCAGCAGATTACCACAGGGCACTGCCCCCGGCGAGCAGTACTTC.

The chain has TRBV5-1 and TRBJ1-1; 7 nucleotides align to TRBD1. CDR1 is SGHRS and CDR2 is YFSETQ in the germline V gene. This CDR3 is built from 14 residues. The V and J ends lost 1 base and 1 base, in that order; junction bases with no gene match: 1. CDR3 sequence: CASSLQGGNTEAFF. CDR3 DNA: TGCGCCAGCAGCTTGCAGGGGGGGAACACTGAAGCTTTCTTT.

This clone was observed once. In DNA form, the CDR3 reads TGTGCCAGCAGTGACTCAGCACAGCAAAACATTCAGTACTTC. This translates into CASSDSAQQNIQYF. The genes are TRBV6-4 and TRBJ2-4; D is uncertain. In germline, CDR1 is MRHNA, CDR2 SNTAGT. The CDR3 extends over 14 amino acids. V lost 0 bases and J 5 bases, leaving 8 bases between the germline ends.

The J gene is TRBJ1-2, the V gene TRBV6-1; D is ambiguous. Trimming removed 1 base from V and 5 bases from J, with 11 bases in between. There are 14 residues in the CDR3. CDR1 and CDR2 from the germline V gene are MNHNS and SASEGT. CDR3 residues: CASSEGLRGYGYTF. The CDR3 coding sequence is TGTGCCAGCAGTGAAGGTTTAAGAGGGTATGGCTACACCTTC.

This chain uses TRBV11-1 with TRBJ2-5, with no clear D. The germline V and J ends were trimmed by 4 bases and 5 bases, with 17 bases remaining between them. Germline loops: CDR1 SGHAT, CDR2 FQDESV (reference sequence). CDR3 length equals 15 residues. In DNA, the CDR3 is TGTGCCAGCAGCTCCAATTCAGGATTAAGGGAGACCCAGTACTTC. This gives the protein CASSSNSGLRETQYF.

CDR3 residues: CASSFRLAGGRDGTQYF. CDR3 DNA sequence: TGTGCCAGCAGTTTCCGACTAGCGGGGGGCCGGGATGGTACGCAGTATTTT. This chain connects TRBV27 to TRBJ2-3, with 13 bases fitting TRBD2. From germline, CDR1 is MNHEY and CDR2 SMNVEV (reference sequence). The CDR3 extends over 17 amino acids. The V gene end was trimmed by 3 bases and the J gene end by 8 bases; junction bases not matched to a gene: 11.

This chain links TRBV9 with TRBJ2-3; D call uncertain. The CDR3 totals 14 residues. Trimming took 1 base from V and 2 from J, leaving 8 bases between them. The germline V gene encodes CDR1 SGDLS and CDR2 YYNGEE. The CDR3 spells CASSVTIATDTQYF. The DNA of the CDR3 is TGTGCCAGCAGCGTAACGATCGCCACAGATACGCAGTATTTT.

The rearrangement links TRBV28 to TRBJ2-5; D call uncertain. The CDR3 is 14 residues long. Trimming pared 6 bases from V and 1 base from J, leaving 12 bases between. From germline, CDR1 is MDHEN and CDR2 SYDVKM. In DNA, the CDR3 is TGTGCCAGCAGCCCCGTTTCTGTCCAAGAGACCCAGTACTTC. Translation gives CASSPVSVQETQYF.

This clone was counted once. The V and J genes are TRBV28 and TRBJ2-1, with D uncertain. CDR3 length equals 15 residues. Germline-derived CDR1 and CDR2 are MDHEN and SYDVKM. V lost 1 base to trimming and J lost 0 bases, with 7 bases between them. This CDR3 reads CASSLYDSSYNEQFF. CDR3 in DNA: TGTGCCAGCAGTTTATATGACTCCTCCTACAATGAGCAGTTCTTC.

The V gene is TRBV11-2, the J gene TRBJ1-3; a weak D match, TRBD1 (6 bases). The CDR3 has 17 amino acids. Germline CDR1 is SGHAT and CDR2 is FQNNGV. Trimming took off 7 bases at V and 3 bases at J, with 22 bases between the two ends. CDR3 protein: CASTPYHPGVDGNTIYF. The CDR3 DNA reads as TGTGCCAGCACCCCCTACCATCCAGGGGTTGATGGAAACACCATATATTTT.

The chain joins TRBV28 to TRBJ2-7; TRBD1 is a possible D gene (6 bases). Germline V CDR1 and CDR2: MDHEN, SYDVKM. The CDR3 is 16 amino acids. Trimming took off 5 bases at V and 0 bases at J, with 17 bases between the two ends. For the CDR3, the DNA is TGTGCCAGCAGTACCTTCAGGGGCCAAAGCTCCTACGAGCAGTACTTC. It codes for CASSTFRGQSSYEQYF.

The rearrangement links TRBV6-1 to TRBJ1-6; 10 bases are shared with TRBD1. The CDR3 runs to 14 residues. V shed 7 bases, J shed 6 bases, and the junction held 3 bases outside the gene matches. Germline CDR1 reads MNHNS; CDR2 reads SASEGT. CDR3 nucleotide sequence: TGTGCCAGCAAAGACAGGGGGCTTAATTCACCCCTCCACTTT. This codes for CASKDRGLNSPLHF.